Listed below are T cell receptor beta chains from one sample, sequenced in a study of blood T cell repertoires in COVID-19. Repertoires were generated with immunoSEQ multiplex PCR, while TCRdb's copy carries only in-frame clones and drops some. The sample contains 150,000 to 200,000 clones, 88% of which appear only once. The specimen was peripheral blood. The receptors were gathered from a man aged 65 to 85 with active or convalescent COVID-19. The CDR3 runs from the conserved cysteine through the conserved F or W. Fields, in order: clone size, D gene, V gene, J gene, CDR3 length, CDR3 protein, CDR3 DNA. A D gene is named only where the DNA matches it firmly. Clone size is given for some rows only: seen once, a few or many times, or a class if the clone is expanded.

>-|TRBD1|TRBV4-1|TRBJ1-6|15
CASSPTQGAGSPLHF
TGCGCCAGCAGCCCGACCCAGGGGGCAGGTTCACCCCTCCACTTT
>-|-|TRBV3-1/TRBV3-2|TRBJ1-5|15
CASSLTPGSNQPQHF
TGTGCCAGCAGCCTTACGCCGGGTAGCAATCAGCCCCAGCATTTT
>-|-|TRBV19|TRBJ1-5|14
CATRKDRSNQPQHF
TGTGCCACAAGAAAGGACAGAAGCAATCAGCCCCAGCATTTT
>-|-|TRBV5-6|TRBJ2-7|16
CASSLYTLQTDYEQYF
TGTGCCAGCAGCTTGTATACCCTACAGACAGACTACGAGCAGTACTTC
>-|TRBD2|TRBV10-1|TRBJ2-7|13
CASRLAGAYEQYF
TGCGCCAGCAGGCTAGCGGGGGCCTACGAGCAGTACTTC
>-|TRBD2|TRBV7-9|TRBJ2-3|16
CASSLVLAGHTDTQYF
TGTGCCAGCAGCTTAGTCCTAGCGGGGCACACAGATACGCAGTATTTT
>-|-|TRBV18|TRBJ2-2|16
CASSPGQSRGAGELFF
TGTGCCAGCTCACCAGGACAGAGCAGAGGGGCCGGGGAGCTGTTTTTT
>-|-|TRBV6-4|TRBJ1-6|16
CASSDSRYDNNSPLHF
TGTGCCAGCAGTGACTCGCGTTACGATAATAATTCACCCCTCCACTTT
>once|-|TRBV10-3|TRBJ2-2|14
CAISERLGGGELFF
TGTGCCATCAGTGAGAGGTTGGGAGGCGGGGAGCTGTTTTTT
>few|-|TRBV18|TRBJ1-5|17
CASSPIGGIHSNQPQHF
TGTGCCAGCTCTCCTATTGGAGGGATTCATAGCAATCAGCCCCAGCATTTT
>-|TRBD2|TRBV30|TRBJ2-3|15
CAWSSGTSGGNTQYF
TGTGCCTGGAGTTCCGGGACTAGCGGGGGGAATACGCAGTATTTT
>-|TRBD2|TRBV6-5|TRBJ2-7|14
CASRGTSGSYEQYF
TGTGCCAGCAGGGGGACTAGCGGGAGCTACGAGCAGTACTTC
>-|-|TRBV7-2|TRBJ2-7|11
CASSGAIEQYF
TGTGCCAGCAGCGGGGCTATTGAGCAGTACTTC
>-|TRBD2|TRBV7-2|TRBJ2-7|15
CASSLAASGGGEQYF
TGTGCCAGCAGCTTAGCGGCTAGCGGGGGGGGTGAGCAGTACTTC
>-|-|TRBV12-3/TRBV12-4|TRBJ1-6|13
CASSLNRRSPLHF
TGTGCCAGCAGTTTAAACAGGAGATCACCCCTCCACTTT
>-|TRBD2|TRBV7-2|TRBJ2-3|19
CASSSRGRGLAGVTDTQYF
TGTGCCAGCAGCTCCCGCGGGAGAGGACTAGCGGGGGTCACAGATACGCAGTATTTT
>-|TRBD1|TRBV28|TRBJ1-2|14
CASSLSGQGGSYTF
TGTGCCAGCAGTTTATCGGGACAGGGAGGTAGCTACACCTTC
>-|-|TRBV6-5|TRBJ1-5|12
CASGGNNQPQHF
TGTGCCAGCGGGGGGAATAATCAGCCCCAGCATTTT
>-|TRBD2|TRBV7-2|TRBJ2-7|15
CASSFQRGPSYEQYF
TGTGCCAGCAGCTTCCAGCGGGGGCCCTCCTACGAGCAGTACTTC
>few|-|TRBV10-2|TRBJ1-5|15
CASSVLADSNQPQHF
TGCGCCAGCAGTGTCTTAGCGGATAGCAATCAGCCCCAGCATTTT
>-|-|TRBV6-1|TRBJ2-5|17
CASSERSGLWAIETQYF
TGTGCCAGCAGTGAGCGTAGCGGACTTTGGGCTATTGAGACCCAGTACTTC
>once|-|TRBV2|TRBJ2-7|10
CASSGPGQYF
TGTGCCAGCAGTGGCCCAGGGCAGTACTTC
>-|TRBD1|TRBV6-6|TRBJ1-4|14
CASSWDRGSEKLFF
TGTGCCAGCAGTTGGGACAGGGGCTCTGAAAAACTGTTTTTT
>-|TRBD2|TRBV6-5|TRBJ2-3|15
CASTRAGGGTDTQYF
TGTGCCAGCACTAGAGCGGGAGGGGGCACAGATACGCAGTATTTT
>-|TRBD2|TRBV27|TRBJ2-7|15
CASSLVAGGIYEQYF
TGTGCCAGCAGTTTAGTAGCGGGGGGGATCTACGAGCAGTACTTC
>once|-|TRBV4-1|TRBJ1-4|14
CASTRDATNEKLFF
TGCGCCAGCACACGGGATGCAACTAATGAAAAACTGTTTTTT
>-|-|TRBV7-9|TRBJ2-7|12
CASSFQGYEQYF
TGTGCCAGCAGCTTTCAGGGGTATGAGCAGTACTTC
>-|TRBD2|TRBV19|TRBJ2-7|13
CASSKAGAAEQYF
TGTGCCAGTAGTAAAGCGGGAGCCGCCGAGCAGTACTTC
>-|TRBD1|TRBV6-5|TRBJ1-6|15
CASSRRGVRNSPLHF
TGTGCCAGCAGCCGCAGGGGGGTTCGGAATTCACCCCTCCACTTT
>few|TRBD1|TRBV20-1|TRBJ1-2|22
CSASVHRDSKFAYGTGNYGYTF
TGCAGTGCTAGTGTACACCGGGACAGTAAATTCGCCTATGGAACCGGGAACTATGGCTACACCTTC
>few|-|TRBV21-1|TRBJ1-6|16
CASSKREDRVGSPLHF
TGTGCCAGCAGCAAAAGGGAGGACAGGGTAGGGTCACCCCTCCACTTT
>-|-|TRBV3-1/TRBV3-2|TRBJ2-2|15
CASSSRTGSTGELFF
TGTGCCAGCAGCTCCCGGACTGGGTCAACCGGGGAGCTGTTTTTT
>-|TRBD1|TRBV19|TRBJ2-7|14
CASSIGTGGEEQYF
TGTGCCAGTAGTATAGGGACAGGGGGCGAAGAGCAGTACTTC
>-|-|TRBV7-9|TRBJ1-1|13
CASSLQGNTEAFF
TGTGCCAGCAGCTTACAGGGGAACACTGAAGCTTTCTTT
>-|-|TRBV6-2/TRBV6-3|TRBJ1-1|17
CASSPLWRGGMNTEAFF
TGTGCCAGCAGCCCCCTTTGGAGGGGAGGGATGAACACTGAAGCTTTCTTT
>-|-|TRBV2|TRBJ2-2|14
CASSGGQNTGELFF
TGTGCCAGCAGTGGCGGACAGAACACCGGGGAGCTGTTTTTT
>once|-|TRBV5-4|TRBJ1-4|14
CASSGGGRNEKLFF
TGTGCCAGCAGCGGGGGGGGGAGAAATGAAAAACTGTTTTTT
>-|TRBD1|TRBV7-2|TRBJ2-7|14
CASSLQGAGYEQYF
TGTGCCAGCAGCTTACAGGGGGCCGGTTACGAGCAGTACTTC
>-|-|TRBV19|TRBJ2-7|14
CASTKSLGQYEQYF
TGTGCCAGTACCAAGTCCCTGGGGCAGTACGAGCAGTACTTC
>-|-|TRBV3-1/TRBV3-2|TRBJ2-7|16
CASSPRQGCGNNEQYF
TGTGCCAGCAGCCCCCGACAGGGATGCGGGAACAACGAGCAGTACTTC
>few|TRBD1|TRBV3-1/TRBV3-2|TRBJ1-4|15
CASTRGTGVNEKLFF
TGTGCCAGCACCCGGGGGACAGGGGTTAATGAAAAACTGTTTTTT
>-|-|TRBV28|TRBJ1-3|17
CASSLTGFEDGGNTIYF
TGTGCCAGCAGTTTAACGGGGTTTGAGGACGGGGGAAACACCATATATTTT
>-|TRBD1|TRBV6-4|TRBJ1-6|15
CASSDSGTGDSPLHF
TGTGCCAGCAGTGACTCGGGTACAGGGGATTCACCCCTCCACTTT
>-|-|TRBV6-6|TRBJ2-1|13
CASSYTLRFEQFF
TGTGCCAGCAGTTACACCCTACGTTTTGAGCAGTTCTTC